The 9 T cell receptor beta chains reported below all come from one sample, sequenced in a study of shared clonotypes between healthy human individuals. Clones were sequenced by immunoSEQ multiplex PCR, and TCRdb holds only the in-frame ones, with some missing. The repertoire holds more than 2,000,000 clones, approximately 93% seen once, with 0.39% in the top ten. Sequenced: naive CD4+ T cells from PBMCs. Sample subset: CD45RA+ positively selected. The receptors here all came from a man younger than 35 in good health. Some clones in this sample may be carry-over from other donors' samples.

The rearrangement joins TRBV5-1 to TRBJ2-3; the D gene is possibly TRBD2 (6 bases). This CDR3 is 14 amino acids long. The germline gives CDR1 SGHRS, CDR2 YFSETQ. Trimming cost V 5 bases and J 1 base, with 11 bases left between them. CDR3 loop: CASRGGSGTDTQYF. The CDR3 DNA sequence: TGCGCCAGCAGAGGAGGGAGCGGCACAGATACGCAGTATTTT. Full variable domain (remainder filled in from reference TRBV5-1 and TRBJ2-3): KAGVTQTPRYLIKTRGQQVTLSCSPISGHRSVSWYQQTPGQGLQFLFEYFSETQRNKGNFPGRFSGRQFSNSRSEMNVSTLELGDSALYLCASRGGSGTDTQYFGPGTRLTVL.

V gene TRBV2 combines with J gene TRBJ1-2; D remains ambiguous. Germline loops: CDR1 SNHLY, CDR2 FYNNEI. This CDR3 comprises 13 residues. Trimming took 8 bases from V and 2 from J, leaving 12 bases between them. The CDR3 nucleotides are TGTGCCAGCCTGTCTGGCGGAAACTATGGCTACACCTTC. This translates into CASLSGGNYGYTF.

This sequence joins TRBV30 and TRBJ2-1; D gene ambiguous. CDR1 is GTSNPN and CDR2 is SVGIG in the germline V gene (reference sequence). The CDR3 runs 14 residues. Trimming left V 5 bases short and J 4 bases short, with 15 bases between. The CDR3 coding sequence is TGTGCCTGGGACGGGCTAGAGGAGTACAATGAGCAGTTCTTC. It translates to CAWDGLEEYNEQFF.

The chain recombines TRBV5-4 with TRBJ2-7, with TRBD2 matching over 11 bases. CDR3 length: 17 amino acids. V gave up 4 bases and J gave up 4 bases; unmatched junction bases: 13. Germline CDR1 and CDR2: SGHNT and YYREEE (reference sequence). The CDR3 nucleotides are TGTGCCAGCAGCACAAAAGCCACTAGCGGGAGATGGTACGAGCAGTACTTC. This gives the protein CASSTKATSGRWYEQYF.

This clone was observed a single time. J is TRBJ1-5 and V is TRBV6-1; D is possibly TRBD1 (5 bases). V was cut by 5 bases and J by 4 bases, with 15 bases left in between. Germline V gives CDR1 MNHNS, CDR2 SASEGT. The CDR3 has 15 residues. CDR3 nucleotide sequence: TGTGCCAGCAGTTGGACGGGGGAGAAGAATCAGCCCCAGCATTTT. Translating it yields CASSWTGEKNQPQHF.

This chain links TRBV7-9 with TRBJ2-3, with TRBD2 as a possible D gene (5 bases). The length of the CDR3 is 15 residues. Trimming left V 2 bases short and J 3 bases short, with 12 bases between. Germline V lookup: CDR1 SEHNR, CDR2 FQNEAQ (reference sequence). DNA for the CDR3: TGTGCCAGCAGCTTAACCCGAGGGAATACAGATACGCAGTATTTT. As protein: CASSLTRGNTDTQYF.

As regards this clone: Other DNA variants within this sample encode the same CDR3. In nucleotides, the CDR3 is TGTGCCAGCAGCTTGGGGACTAGCGGCACAGATACGCAGTATTTT. This encodes CASSLGTSGTDTQYF. The chain combines TRBV5-6 with TRBJ2-3; 9 bases map to TRBD2. This CDR3 is built from 15 residues. Per the germline V gene, CDR1 is SGHDT and CDR2 is YYEEEE. The V gene end was trimmed by 0 bases and the J gene end by 1 base; junction bases not matched to a gene: 0.

The rearrangement links TRBV19 to TRBJ1-1, with D maybe TRBD1 (5 bases). V dropped 6 bases and J dropped 1 base, with 9 bases sitting between them. From germline, CDR1 is LNHDA and CDR2 SQIVND (reference sequence). The CDR3 contains 13 residues. This chain's CDR3 is CASRQVPNTEAFF. The CDR3 nucleotides read TGTGCCAGTAGACAGGTCCCGAACACTGAAGCTTTCTTT.

This sequence joins TRBV6-4 and TRBJ2-3; D unresolved. The CDR3 spans 13 residues. CDR1 and CDR2 (germline): MRHNA, SNTAGT. Between the trimmed V and J ends, which lost 6 bases and 1 base, there was a span of 8 bases. This CDR3 is CASRKTGTDTQYF. The DNA of the CDR3 is TGTGCCAGCAGGAAGACGGGCACAGATACGCAGTATTTT.